The 11 T cell receptor beta chains in this list originate from one sample, sequenced in a study of T cell responses to AZD1222 COVID-19 vaccine. Clones were read by immunoSEQ multiplex PCR, and TCRdb kept only the in-frame ones, dropping some. This table holds around 160,000 clones, under 95% found once. The sequencing used peripheral blood, collected on day 0 of AZD1222 vaccination. The receptors originated from an adult in good health.

The rearrangement uses TRBV2 and TRBJ2-1, with 9 bases that match TRBD1. The CDR3 has 18 residues. V lost 6 bases and J lost 0; bases outside the gene matches: 12. CDR1 SNHLY and CDR2 FYNNEI come from the germline V gene. The CDR3 loop reads CASRPGQGFTSSYNEQFF. The CDR3, as DNA: TGTGCCAGCAGACCGGGACAGGGTTTCACGAGCTCCTACAATGAGCAGTTCTTC.

This sequence joins TRBV12-3 or TRBV12-4 and TRBJ1-1, with TRBD1 as a possible D gene (5 bases). The CDR3 has 12 residues. V gave up 1 base and J gave up 5 bases, with 5 bases separating them. CDR3 nucleotides: TGTGCCAGCAGTTTAGAGGGGACTGAAGCTTTCTTT. Its protein is CASSLEGTEAFF.

The chain employs TRBV19 and TRBJ1-1; D possibly corresponds to TRBD1 (6 bases). CDR3 length: 16 residues. V dropped 0 bases and J dropped 1 base, with 12 bases sitting between them. Per germline, CDR1 LNHDA and CDR2 SQIVND (reference sequence). This CDR3 reads CASSIDAGTRNTEAFF. CDR3 nucleotides: TGTGCCAGTAGTATAGATGCCGGGACACGGAACACTGAAGCTTTCTTT.

V gene TRBV5-1 combines with J gene TRBJ2-5, with TRBD2 matching 7 bases. Germline values: CDR1 SGHRS, CDR2 YFSETQ. The CDR3 has 12 amino acids. Trimming took 2 bases from V and 7 from J; bases not matched to a gene: 2. CDR3 protein: CASSLSGGTQYF. The DNA for the CDR3 is TGCGCCAGCAGCTTATCGGGGGGGACCCAGTACTTC.

This chain uses TRBV5-4 with TRBJ2-1; tentatively, D is TRBD1 or TRBD2 (6 bases each). The CDR3 has 15 residues. Germline V gene lookup returns CDR1 SGHNT and CDR2 YYREEE (reference sequence). V gave up 6 bases and J gave up 8 bases, with 21 bases separating them. In nucleotides, the CDR3 is TGTGCCAGCACTGTGGGGGGCGCCGGATCGGATGAGCAGTTCTTC. Protein sequence: CASTVGGAGSDEQFF.

The chain links TRBV11-2 to TRBJ2-2; 7 bases are a match to TRBD1. J was trimmed by 1 base and V by 5 bases; bases with no gene match: 4. This CDR3 contains 15 residues. Germline CDR1 is SGHAT and CDR2 is FQNNGV. Here the CDR3 reads CASSTRDRNTGELFF. The CDR3 nucleotides are TGTGCCAGCAGCACCAGGGACAGGAACACCGGGGAGCTGTTTTTT. Supplemented by reference TRBV11-2 and TRBJ2-2, the full variable domain reads EAGVAQSPRYKIIEKRQSVAFWCNPISGHATLYWYQQILGQGPKLLIQFQNNGVVDDSQLPKDRFSAERLKGVDSTLKIQPAKLEDSAVYLCASSTRDRNTGELFFGEGSRLTVL.

This clone occurred a few times. The chain recombines TRBV6-5 with TRBJ1-6, with no clear D. The CDR3 has 14 amino acids. Germline V gene data show CDR1 as MNHEY and CDR2 as SVGAGI. V gave up 1 base and J gave up 7 bases, with 8 bases separating them. The CDR3 reads CASSYFSGNSPLHF. The CDR3 DNA reads TGTGCCAGCAGTTACTTCTCCGGCAATTCACCCCTCCACTTT.

The rearrangement uses TRBV7-8 and TRBJ2-3; 8 nucleotides match TRBD1. This CDR3 contains 17 residues. The germline gives CDR1 SGHVS, CDR2 FQNEAQ. The junction had 12 bases not matched to a gene; V was cut back by 1 base and J by 6 bases. CDR3: CASSLGGRTGLIDTQYF. The CDR3 coding sequence is TGTGCCAGCAGCTTAGGGGGACGGACAGGGCTGATTGATACGCAGTATTTT.

J is TRBJ2-3 and V is TRBV18; possibly TRBD2 for D (6 bases). Trimming cost V 5 bases and J 1 base, with 16 bases left between them. The CDR3 covers 16 residues. The germline V gene has CDR1 KGHSH and CDR2 LQKENI. The CDR3 region is CASSSLGGEGTDTQYF. CDR3 nucleotides: TGTGCCAGCTCATCCCTCGGCGGGGAGGGCACAGATACGCAGTATTTT.

V and J are TRBV7-3 and TRBJ2-5, with 7 bases that match TRBD2. The germline V gene has CDR1 SGHTA and CDR2 FQGTGA. CDR3 length: 15 amino acids. V was clipped by 5 bases and J by 1 base; unmatched bases: 7. The CDR3 sequence: CASSPGAGFQETQYF. The CDR3 coding sequence is TGTGCCAGCAGCCCCGGAGCGGGGTTCCAAGAGACCCAGTACTTC.

V and J are TRBV14 and TRBJ2-1; possibly TRBD1 or TRBD2 for D (7 bases each). Trimming stripped 1 base from V and 12 bases from J, with 19 bases between. The CDR3 contains 15 residues. Germline CDR1 reads SGHDN; CDR2 reads FVKESK. CDR3 in amino acids: CASSQGQGGTMRQFF. CDR3 in DNA: TGTGCCAGCAGCCAAGGGCAGGGGGGGACAATGAGGCAGTTCTTC.